This entry lists 24 T cell receptor beta chains sequenced from one sample in a study of lymphopenia after photon versus proton radiotherapy. Here immunoSEQ multiplex PCR was the method, and the copy in TCRdb shows in-frame clones only, minus some. This sample has some 25,000 clones, with roughly 85% found just once. The sequences come from peripheral blood, collected from a patient treated with proton-based radiotherapy. These receptor sequences come from a woman aged 70 to 79 with pancreatic cancer.

V and J are TRBV19 and TRBJ2-1; the match to TRBD2 covers 7 bases. This CDR3 has 15 residues. The ends lost 1 base at V and 4 bases at J; junction bases unmatched: 4. Germline CDR1 reads LNHDA; CDR2 reads SQIVND (reference sequence). The CDR3 DNA reads as TGTGCCAGTAGTATAGTAAGCGGGACGTACAATGAGCAGTTCTTC. Translation gives CASSIVSGTYNEQFF.

V usage is TRBV5-1 and J usage is TRBJ1-6, with D perhaps TRBD1 (5 bases). Germline-derived CDR1 and CDR2 are SGHRS and YFSETQ. The CDR3 contains 15 residues. V was pared by 5 bases and J by 4 bases, with 13 bases between. The CDR3 coding sequence is TGCGCCAGCAGGGAGGACATAGGGTATAATTCACCCCTCCACTTT. It encodes CASREDIGYNSPLHF.

V and J are TRBV30 and TRBJ1-6; tentative D call: TRBD1 (6 bases). The ends were cut back, 3 bases at V and 9 bases at J, with 18 bases in the middle. Germline V CDR1 and CDR2: GTSNPN, SVGIG (reference sequence). This CDR3 has 15 amino acids. CDR3: CAWRLPQGGVSPLHF. CDR3 DNA sequence: TGTGCCTGGAGACTCCCACAGGGTGGGGTTTCACCCCTCCACTTT.

The gene calls are TRBV30 and TRBJ2-5, with D perhaps TRBD1 (6 bases). CDR3 length equals 12 residues. Germline lookup yields CDR1 GTSNPN and CDR2 SVGIG (reference sequence). The ends were cut back, 5 bases at V and 7 bases at J, with 14 bases in the middle. CDR3 nucleotide sequence: TGTGCCTGGGGGGGCGGGTCGAGGACCCAGTACTTC. Residues: CAWGGGSRTQYF.

The chain combines TRBV28 with TRBJ1-4; a weak D match, TRBD1 (5 bases). Trimming removed 4 bases at V and 1 base at J, with 7 bases between. Germline V CDR1 and CDR2: MDHEN, SYDVKM. The length of the CDR3 is 14 residues. The CDR3 spells CASSWDGTNEKLFF. The CDR3 nucleotides read TGTGCCAGCAGTTGGGACGGAACTAATGAAAAACTGTTTTTT.

This chain uses TRBV7-2 with TRBJ2-5; 7 positions agree with TRBD1. This CDR3 region has 16 residues. With V trimmed by 5 bases and J by 4 bases, 13 bases remained unmatched. The V gene's germline CDR1 is SGHTA and CDR2 FQGNSA. CDR3 nucleotides: TGTGCCAGCAGCACCAGACCGGGACAGCCCGGAGAGACCCAGTACTTC. Residues: CASSTRPGQPGETQYF. The full variable domain, in which reference TRBV7-2 and TRBJ2-5 provide the parts outside the CDR3, is GAGVSQSPSNKVTEKGKDVELRCDPISGHTALYWYRQSLGQGLEFLIYFQGNSAPDKSGLPSDRFSAERTGGSVSTLTIQRTQQEDSAVYLCASSTRPGQPGETQYFGPGTRLLVL.

The genes are TRBV6-1 and TRBJ1-4; D remains ambiguous. In germline, CDR1 is MNHNS, CDR2 SASEGT. The V gene lost 0 bases and the J gene lost 2 bases, with 10 bases spanning the gap. CDR3 length: 16 residues. CDR3 sequence: CASSEAPPGTNEKLFF. The CDR3 DNA follows: TGTGCCAGCAGTGAAGCCCCGCCGGGGACTAATGAAAAACTGTTTTTT.

The table lists this clone with a count of one. V usage is TRBV27 and J usage is TRBJ2-3; 7 bases are shared with TRBD1. The CDR3 covers 16 residues. Losses at the gene ends were 5 bases for V and 3 bases for J; bases not matched to a gene: 11. Germline lookup yields CDR1 MNHEY and CDR2 SMNVEV (reference sequence). The CDR3 here is CASSLTGTVVTDTQYF. CDR3 in DNA: TGTGCCAGCAGTCTCACCGGGACAGTTGTAACAGATACGCAGTATTTT.

CDR3 protein: CASSLDGAVRGAEAFF. For the CDR3, the DNA is TGCGCCAGCAGCTTGGATGGGGCGGTGAGGGGGGCTGAAGCTTTCTTT. The chain uses TRBV5-1 and TRBJ1-1; perhaps TRBD1 as D (6 bases). Looked up from germline, CDR1 is SGHRS and CDR2 is YFSETQ. V lost 0 bases and J lost 6, with 18 bases in between. This CDR3 is 16 amino acids long.

The chain couples TRBV18 to TRBJ1-1, with D uncertain. The V end lost 0 bases, the J end lost 1 base, and 12 bases lay between the germline ends. This CDR3 spans 16 amino acids. The germline gives CDR1 KGHSH, CDR2 LQKENI. The DNA of the CDR3 is TGTGCCAGCTCACCACCGGGCAGAAATGGGAACACTGAAGCTTTCTTT. Its protein product is CASSPPGRNGNTEAFF.

The chain uses TRBV28 and TRBJ1-2; 9 bases map to TRBD1. The trim removed 7 bases at V and 14 bases at J, leaving 17 bases unmatched. Germline V gives CDR1 MDHEN, CDR2 SYDVKM. The CDR3 totals 14 residues. This CDR3 is CASTSTGQGPVGTF. The DNA of the CDR3 is TGTGCCAGCACGAGCACGGGACAGGGCCCCGTGGGGACCTTC.

The chain is built from TRBV4-1 and TRBJ2-1, with a tentative D call TRBD2 (7 bases). V was cut by 0 bases and J by 6 bases, with 18 bases left in between. The CDR3 loop spans 17 amino acids. CDR1 and CDR2 from the germline V gene are MGHRA and YSYEKL. CDR3 nucleotides: TGCGCCAGCAGCCAAGATGGTGGGGGGCTAGCGGTCAATGAGCAGTTCTTC. It encodes CASSQDGGGLAVNEQFF.

The chain has TRBV7-9 and TRBJ2-7; tentative D call: TRBD2 (6 bases). The CDR3 totals 17 residues. Germline V CDR1 and CDR2: SEHNR, FQNEAQ (reference sequence). Trimming took off 7 bases at V and 0 bases at J, with 22 bases between the two ends. The CDR3 DNA follows: TGTGCCAGCACCCAACGCGGGGCTGGGGAATTCTCCTACGAGCAGTACTTC. This encodes CASTQRGAGEFSYEQYF.

The V and J genes are TRBV5-5 and TRBJ2-1; 7 bases align to TRBD2. Trimming removed 3 bases from V and 0 bases from J; junction bases left unmatched: 6. CDR1 SGHKS and CDR2 YYEKEE come from the germline V gene (reference sequence). CDR3 length: 16 residues. The CDR3 DNA sequence: TGTGCCAGCAGCTCCCTGACTAGCCCCTCCTACAATGAGCAGTTCTTC. Translating gives CASSSLTSPSYNEQFF.

This clone was picked up a small number of times. The rearrangement joins TRBV30 to TRBJ1-5; the match to TRBD1 covers 8 bases. V shed 0 bases, J shed 1 base, and the junction held 2 bases outside the gene matches. The V gene's germline CDR1 is GTSNPN and CDR2 SVGIG (reference sequence). The CDR3 is 15 residues long. In DNA form, the CDR3 reads TGTGCCTGGAGTGTTGACAGGGGAAGCAATCAGCCCCAGCATTTT. Translation gives CAWSVDRGSNQPQHF.

A few counts support this clone. The CDR3 DNA reads as TGTGCCAGCAGTTTTGGGATATACGAGCAGTACTTC. As protein: CASSFGIYEQYF. The J gene is TRBJ2-7, the V gene TRBV28; D remains ambiguous. Germline CDR1 reads MDHEN; CDR2 reads SYDVKM. V was trimmed by 3 bases and J by 4 bases, leaving 7 bases between them. This CDR3 has 12 residues. The full variable domain, in which reference TRBV28 and TRBJ2-7 provide the parts outside the CDR3, is DVKVTQSSRYLVKRTGEKVFLECVQDMDHENMFWYRQDPGLGLRLIYFSYDVKMKEKGDIPEGYSVSREKKERFSLILESASTNQTSMYLCASSFGIYEQYFGPGTRLTVT.

This sequence joins TRBV18 and TRBJ1-1; TRBD1 aligns across 8 bases. The CDR3 loop spans 15 amino acids. Germline V lookup: CDR1 KGHSH, CDR2 LQKENI. V gave up 4 bases and J gave up 4 bases; unmatched junction bases: 8. For the CDR3, the DNA is TGTGCCAGCTCACGTGACCAGGGGGCGGGCACTGAAGCTTTCTTT. Translated, it gives CASSRDQGAGTEAFF.

V gene TRBV6-5 combines with J gene TRBJ1-2; D may be TRBD1 (5 bases). The V end was cut by 2 bases, the J end by 5 bases, with 6 bases between. Per germline, CDR1 MNHEY and CDR2 SVGAGI. The CDR3 is made up of 12 amino acids. The CDR3 protein is CASSYRGYGYTF. The CDR3 DNA reads as TGTGCCAGCAGTTACCGGGGGTATGGCTACACCTTC.

This chain joins TRBV6-5 and TRBJ1-2; D is uncertain. V was pared by 6 bases and J by 1 base, with 15 bases between. Germline lookup yields CDR1 MNHEY and CDR2 SVGAGI. The CDR3 spans 15 residues. CDR3 sequence (DNA): TGTGCCAGCAGGAACCCTCAACAAGATAACTATGGCTACACCTTC. Translation: CASRNPQQDNYGYTF.

This clone came up a few times. The sample has other DNA sequences that encode this CDR3 too. The CDR3 is CASSSSYEQYF. For the CDR3, the DNA is TGCGCCAGCAGCAGCTCCTACGAGCAGTACTTC. V and J are TRBV5-1 and TRBJ2-7; D not resolved. Trimming shortened V by 4 bases and J by 0 bases, and 2 bases separated the two germline ends. In germline, CDR1 is SGHRS, CDR2 YFSETQ. CDR3 size: 11 residues.

V usage is TRBV11-3 and J usage is TRBJ1-1; D remains unclear. Looked up from germline, CDR1 is SGHNT and CDR2 is YENEEA. The CDR3 totals 14 residues. V lost 1 base to trimming and J lost 6 bases, with 12 bases between them. The CDR3 DNA reads TGTGCCAGCAGCTTAGCTAGCGGGGTGGCTGAAGCTTTCTTT. Translated: CASSLASGVAEAFF. Variable domain in full (rest from reference TRBV11-3 and TRBJ1-1): EAGVVQSPRYKIIEKKQPVAFWCNPISGHNTLYWYLQNLGQGPELLIRYENEEAVDDSQLPKDRFSAERLKGVDSTLKIQPAELGDSAVYLCASSLASGVAEAFFGQGTRLTVV.

CDR3 in DNA: TGTGCCACCAGCAGGACAGGGGGCGGCGAGCAGTACTTC. As protein: CATSRTGGGEQYF. The chain couples TRBV15 to TRBJ2-7, with 10 bases that match TRBD1. This CDR3 region has 13 residues. Losses at the gene ends were 3 bases for V and 6 bases for J; bases not matched to a gene: 2. Germline V gives CDR1 LNHNV, CDR2 YYDKDF (reference sequence).

The V call is TRBV6-1, the J call TRBJ2-1; 8 nucleotides align to TRBD2. The CDR3 spans 16 residues. The V and J ends lost 4 bases and 0 bases, in that order; junction bases with no gene match: 5. The germline V gene encodes CDR1 MNHNS and CDR2 SASEGT. As DNA, the CDR3 is TGTGCCAGCAGTGCCCTAAGCGGGAGCTCCTACAATGAGCAGTTCTTC. Its translation is CASSALSGSSYNEQFF.

The chain is built from TRBV7-2 and TRBJ1-1; 8 bases are a match to TRBD1. Germline CDR1 reads SGHTA; CDR2 reads FQGNSA. J gave up 0 bases and V 5 bases, and 8 bases lay outside the gene matches. The CDR3 extends over 16 amino acids. The DNA of the CDR3 is TGTGCCAGCAGCAAAACCGGGACAGGAGTGAACACTGAAGCTTTCTTT. Amino acids: CASSKTGTGVNTEAFF.